This TCR beta chain appears in the sequencing data of a study of molecular identifiers for immune sequencing clone quantification. This clonotype was seen ten or more times. As yet, its antigen is unknown. Points from the study as a whole: One cell's worth of spiked Jurkat TCR RNA was reportedly detectable among approximately 1 million naive cells.

MiXCR was run by TCRdb on the PCR reads, yielding one entry per CDR3 protein. The data contain nearly 650,000 distinct CDR3 sequences, roughly 27% of them singletons. Trimming cost V 8 bases and J 9 bases, with 10 bases left between them. There are 10 residues in the CDR3. Germline CDR1 MDHEN, CDR2 SYDVKM. Input material: naive CD8+ T cells from blood, with Jurkat cell RNA spiked in. The subset is: FACS-sorted CD8+CD4-CCR7+CD45RA+ naive T cells. V and J are TRBV28 and TRBJ1-1; D is unclear. This clonotype was sampled from a human donor in good health. Some libraries in this study had Jurkat cell RNA spiked in. The CDR3: CASVENKAFF. The CDR3 coding sequence is TGTGCCAGCGTGGAAAATAAAGCTTTCTTT.